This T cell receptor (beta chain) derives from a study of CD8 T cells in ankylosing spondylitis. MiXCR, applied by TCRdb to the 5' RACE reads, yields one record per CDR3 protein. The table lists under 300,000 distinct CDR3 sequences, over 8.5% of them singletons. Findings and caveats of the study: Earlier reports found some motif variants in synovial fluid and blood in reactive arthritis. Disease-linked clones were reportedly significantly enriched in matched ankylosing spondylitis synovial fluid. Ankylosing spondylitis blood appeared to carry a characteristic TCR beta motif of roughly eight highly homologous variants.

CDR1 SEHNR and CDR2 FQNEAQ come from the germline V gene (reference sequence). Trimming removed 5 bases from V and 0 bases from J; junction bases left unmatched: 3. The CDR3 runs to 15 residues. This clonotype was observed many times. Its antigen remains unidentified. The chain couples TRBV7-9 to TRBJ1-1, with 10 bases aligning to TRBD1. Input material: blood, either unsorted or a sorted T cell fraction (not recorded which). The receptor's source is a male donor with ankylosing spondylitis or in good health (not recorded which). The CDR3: CASSRQGAVNTEAFF. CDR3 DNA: TGTGCCAGCAGCCGACAGGGGGCTGTGAACACTGAAGCTTTCTTT.